These 12 T cell receptor beta chains were sequenced from one sample in a study of breast tumors, draining lymph nodes, adjacent tissues. Breast cancer patients provided tissue from their axillary draining lymph nodes. TCRdb reprocessed the multiplex PCR reads via MiXCR and lists one record per CDR3 protein. The data hold hundreds of thousands of distinct CDR3 sequences, with about 34% observed a single time. Sequences were obtained from axillary lymph node tissue. The receptor set was obtained from a female donor with breast cancer. Some clones in this sample may be carry-over from other donors' samples.

This clonotype was observed at least ten times. CDR3 in DNA: TGTGCCAGCAGCTCCTCGCGTGGGGGAGTAGCGGGGGCCTACAATGAGCAGTTCTTC. Protein product: CASSSSRGGVAGAYNEQFF. This sequence joins TRBV5-4 and TRBJ2-1; 9 positions agree with TRBD2. With V trimmed by 3 bases and J by 2 bases, 15 bases remained unmatched. Germline V gives CDR1 SGHNT, CDR2 YYREEE (reference sequence). The CDR3 is made up of 19 amino acids.

This clonotype was detected a few times. A read error may account for a junction end that differs from germline. The rearrangement uses TRBV5-1 and TRBJ2-1, with 7 bases aligning to TRBD1. From germline, CDR1 is SGHRS and CDR2 YFSETQ. The CDR3 consists of 12 residues. This CDR3 is CASGLTGVEQFF. The CDR3 DNA reads TGCGCCAGCGGCTTAACAGGGGTTGAGCAGTTCTTC. Full variable domain (remainder filled in from reference TRBV5-1 and TRBJ2-1): KAGVTQTPRYLIKTRGQQVTLSCSPISGHRSVSWYQQTPGQGLQFLFEYFSETQRNKGNFPGRFSGRQFSNSRSEMNVSTLELGDSALYLCASGLTGVEQFFGPGTRLTVL.

This clonotype was observed at least ten times. This chain links TRBV11-2 with TRBJ1-3; no reliable D call. The CDR3 runs to 14 residues. Germline loops: CDR1 SGHAT, CDR2 FQNNGV. Trimming pared 1 base from V and 4 bases from J, leaving 8 bases between. The CDR3 here is CASSLASGGNTIYF. The CDR3, as DNA: TGTGCCAGCAGCTTAGCCTCGGGGGGAAACACCATATATTTT.

This clonotype was counted at least ten times. This chain links TRBV19 with TRBJ2-1, with TRBD2 matching 14 bases. J lost 5 bases, V lost 1 base, and 10 bases had no gene match. The length of the CDR3 is 19 residues. Germline V gene data show CDR1 as LNHDA and CDR2 as SQIVND (reference sequence). CDR3 protein: CASSIGDRLAGGPHNEQFF. The CDR3 DNA sequence: TGTGCCAGTAGTATAGGGGACAGACTAGCGGGAGGGCCCCACAATGAGCAGTTCTTC.

On this clonotype itself: This sequence may be a read error, since a much larger clone differs from it by one base. J is TRBJ1-5 and V is TRBV30, with D unclear. The germline V gene encodes CDR1 GTSNPN and CDR2 SVGIG (reference sequence). The CDR3 is made up of 15 amino acids. Trimming took off 4 bases at V and 5 bases at J, with 18 bases between the two ends. CDR3 nucleotides: TGTGCCTGGACAAATGGACCCGGGGATCATCAGCCCCAGCATTTT. This encodes CAWTNGPGDHQPQHF.

About this clonotype: One junction end disagrees with the germline gene, perhaps due to a read error. The chain is built from TRBV9 and TRBJ1-2; possibly TRBD1 for D (5 bases). Germline assignment: CDR1 SGDLS and CDR2 YYNGEE. The CDR3 totals 12 residues. The DNA for the CDR3 is TGTGCCAGCAGCGTACAGGGCTATGGCTACATCTTC. It encodes CASSVQGYGYIF. The full variable domain, rest sourced from reference TRBV9 and TRBJ1-2, is DSGVTQTPKHLITATGQRVTLRCSPRSGDLSVYWYQQSLDQGLQFLIQYYNGEERAKGNILERFSAQQFPDLHSELNLSSLELGDSALYFCASSVQGYGYIFGSGTRLTVV.

The J gene is TRBJ2-7, the V gene TRBV7-9; TRBD2 aligns across 11 bases. CDR3 length equals 14 residues. Germline CDR1 SEHNR, CDR2 FQNEAQ (reference sequence). The J segment lost 5 bases and the V segment lost 8 bases, leaving 8 bases of the junction unmatched. In DNA, the CDR3 is TGTGCCAGCGGAGGACTAGCGGGTGGCAACGAGCAGTACTTC. Translation: CASGGLAGGNEQYF.

The rearrangement joins TRBV5-1 to TRBJ1-3, with TRBD1 identical over 8 bases. Germline-derived CDR1 and CDR2 are SGHRS and YFSETQ. V shed 6 bases and J 4 bases; nucleotides not matched to a gene: 15. The CDR3 totals 17 residues. The chain's CDR3 is CASKSLGDRLSGNTIYF. The CDR3 DNA sequence: TGCGCCAGCAAATCCCTGGGGGACAGGCTGTCCGGAAACACCATATATTTT.

Ten or more counts support this clonotype. The chain is built from TRBV5-5 and TRBJ1-4; D unclear. Germline values: CDR1 SGHKS, CDR2 YYEKEE (reference sequence). The germline V and J ends were trimmed by 0 bases and 7 bases, with 13 bases remaining between them. The CDR3 is made up of 15 amino acids. This CDR3 is CASSLGPSDGEKLFF. CDR3 coding DNA: TGTGCCAGCAGCTTGGGGCCCTCAGACGGTGAAAAACTGTTTTTT.

This clonotype was seen repeatedly, ten times or more. This chain links TRBV19 with TRBJ2-4; 13 nucleotides align to TRBD2. V shed 1 base, J shed 2 bases, and the junction held 5 bases outside the gene matches. The CDR3 loop spans 18 amino acids. CDR1 is LNHDA and CDR2 is SQIVND in the germline V gene (reference sequence). The CDR3 sequence is CASSIVLAGGGTKNIQYF. Here the CDR3 DNA reads TGTGCCAGTAGTATAGTACTAGCGGGAGGGGGAACCAAAAACATTCAGTACTTC.

This clonotype appeared a few times. This CDR3 is CASSLPASSGANVLTF. The CDR3 coding sequence is TGTGCCAGCAGTTTACCAGCCAGCTCTGGGGCCAACGTCCTGACTTTC. The chain has TRBV27 and TRBJ2-6; the D is unclear. V lost 2 bases and J lost 0, with 8 bases in between. Per germline, CDR1 MNHEY and CDR2 SMNVEV (reference sequence). CDR3 length equals 16 residues.

This clonotype came up many times. At one of its ends the junction is not consistent with the germline gene, which may arise from a read error. The chain joins TRBV7-2 to TRBJ1-2; the D is unclear. The CDR3 contains 14 residues. CDR1 and CDR2 (germline): SGHTA, FQGNSA. The CDR3 sequence: CASSLADGDYGYTF. CDR3 coding DNA: TGTGCCAGCAGCCTAGCAGACGGAGACTATGGCTACACCTTC.